This T cell receptor (beta chain) was captured in a study of shared clonotypes between healthy human individuals. This clone was detected only once. The CDR3 length is 13 residues. Germline CDR1 MNHNY, CDR2 SVGAGI (reference sequence). The V and J ends lost 6 bases and 7 bases respectively, with 12 bases between them. Naive CD8 cells lacked CD45RO, underwent positive selection for CCR7 and left out terminally differentiated effector memory CD45RA+ cells. Sequenced by immunoSEQ multiplex PCR; TCRdb stores in-frame clones only, minus some. This sample has 2 million to 2.5 million clones, with about 93% found just once.

The sequenced material came from naive CD8+ T cells from PBMCs. The TCR was taken from a man in his late teens or twenties in good health. Some clones in this sample may be carry-over from other donors' samples. The chain joins TRBV6-6 to TRBJ1-4, with D maybe TRBD1 (6 bases). As DNA, the CDR3 is TGTGCCAGCAGACCGGGGGCTCTTGAAAAACTGTTTTTT. It specifies CASRPGALEKLFF.